This TCR beta chain was recorded in a study of healthy donors' naive CD4 and CD8 T cells. A linear amplification protocol produced the TCR libraries from 400 to 550 ng of total RNA. Via MiXCR, TCRdb re-called the reads, giving one row per CDR3 protein. The sample carries around 180,000 distinct CDR3 sequences, 65% to 75% recorded once. Germline V CDR1 and CDR2: LGHNT, FRNRAP. V was pared by 0 bases and J by 6 bases, with 9 bases between. The length of the CDR3 is 14 residues. This clonotype has just one count. The chain links TRBV12-5 to TRBJ2-1, with no clear D. Sequencing was performed on naive CD4+ and CD8+ T cells sorted from blood, pooled from several donors. This TCR was recovered from a pool of human donors in good health; the sample pools cells from several healthy donors. The CDR3 reads CASGLVPSPNEQFF. Here the CDR3 DNA reads TGTGCTAGTGGTTTGGTACCATCCCCCAATGAGCAGTTCTTC.